This TCR beta chain is drawn from a study of blood T cell repertoires in COVID-19. On the study more broadly: COVID-19 samples, acute and convalescent, were from the United States, Italy and Spain. Sample material is recorded as cDNA or gDNA derived from T cells, B-cell-depleted T cells, or PBMCs.

Original methodology: It was from reference gene primer amplification that nucleated cell counts were estimated. The table came from immunoSEQ multiplex PCR; TCRdb's copy has only in-frame clones and leaves some out. V and J calls and clone size come straight from that table; D and trimming were deduced from the DNA. The sample holds about 140,000 clones; roughly 89% are singletons and the top ten take 8.6%. This clone was found a few times. V was cut by 0 bases and J by 6 bases, with 15 bases left in between. This CDR3 has 16 amino acids. Germline CDR1 reads ENHRY; CDR2 reads SYGVKD. The chain joins TRBV10-3 to TRBJ1-5, with D maybe TRBD1 (5 bases). Sequences were obtained from peripheral blood. The sequence was collected from a woman aged 45-60 years with active or convalescent COVID-19. The CDR3 here is CAISESTGGRGQPQHF. For the CDR3, the DNA is TGTGCCATCAGTGAGTCGACGGGGGGAAGAGGTCAGCCCCAGCATTTT.